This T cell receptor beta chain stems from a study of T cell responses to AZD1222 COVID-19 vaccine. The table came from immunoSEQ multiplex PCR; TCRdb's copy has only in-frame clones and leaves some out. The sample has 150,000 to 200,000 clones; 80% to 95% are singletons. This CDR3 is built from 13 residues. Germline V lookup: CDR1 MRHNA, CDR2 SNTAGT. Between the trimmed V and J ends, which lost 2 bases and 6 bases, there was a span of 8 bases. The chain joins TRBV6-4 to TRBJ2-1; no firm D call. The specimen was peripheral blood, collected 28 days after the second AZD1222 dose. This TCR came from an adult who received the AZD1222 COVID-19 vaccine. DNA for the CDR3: TGTGCCAGCAGTGACAGGGAAGGCAATGAGCAGTTCTTC. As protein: CASSDREGNEQFF.